Each of the 12 T cell receptor beta chains below was sequenced from the same sample in a study of blood T cell repertoires in COVID-19. Using immunoSEQ multiplex PCR, the repertoire was profiled, and TCRdb retains in-frame clones only, with some absent. Of approximately 36,000 clones listed, around nine tenths are singletons. The sequenced sample was peripheral blood. The source of these receptors is a human donor in a cohort sampled during active COVID-19.

The sample holds one count of this clone. J is TRBJ2-2 and V is TRBV5-1, with a tentative D call TRBD1 (6 bases). The CDR3 loop spans 15 amino acids. Per the germline V gene, CDR1 is SGHRS and CDR2 is YFSETQ. The germline V and J ends were trimmed by 6 bases and 0 bases, with 12 bases remaining between them. The CDR3 loop is CASNPGTSNTGELFF. The CDR3 DNA follows: TGCGCCAGCAACCCAGGGACATCGAACACCGGGGAGCTGTTTTTT.

The V call is TRBV12-3 or TRBV12-4, the J call TRBJ1-5; TRBD1 aligns across 8 bases. Unmatched junction bases numbered 0, after V lost 4 bases and J lost 4 bases. The CDR3 runs to 13 residues. CDR3 nucleotide sequence: TGTGCCAGCAGTTGGACAGGGAATCAGCCCCAGCATTTT. Translating it yields CASSWTGNQPQHF.

The rearrangement uses TRBV11-2 and TRBJ2-7; 7 nucleotides line up with TRBD1. CDR1 and CDR2 (germline): SGHAT, FQNNGV. The CDR3 totals 15 residues. Losses at the gene ends were 6 bases for V and 2 bases for J; bases not matched to a gene: 10. This chain's CDR3 is CASSSSGQPPYEQYF. As DNA, the CDR3 is TGTGCCAGCAGTTCCTCGGGACAGCCTCCCTACGAGCAGTACTTC.

The V gene is TRBV27, the J gene TRBJ1-1; weak D call: TRBD1 (5 bases). Germline V CDR1 and CDR2: MNHEY, SMNVEV (reference sequence). The V end lost 2 bases, the J end lost 2 bases, and 12 bases lay between the germline ends. This CDR3 is 15 amino acids long. The CDR3 bases are TGTGCCAGCAGTTTACAGGGTGCGTTAAACACTGAAGCTTTCTTT. This translates into CASSLQGALNTEAFF.

Only one count was recorded for this clone. The chain carries TRBV2 and TRBJ1-5; no firm D call. The V gene's germline CDR1 is SNHLY and CDR2 FYNNEI. This CDR3 region has 15 residues. V was trimmed by 4 bases and J by 0 bases, leaving 10 bases between them. Written as DNA, the CDR3 is TGTGCCAGCAGTGTGAGAGGGTTTAGCAATCAGCCCCAGCATTTT. It is translated as CASSVRGFSNQPQHF.

This clone was detected a few times. CDR3: CASSVRGVEETQYF. DNA of the CDR3: TGTGCCAGCAGCGTACGGGGGGTCGAAGAGACCCAGTACTTC. The rearrangement links TRBV9 to TRBJ2-5, with TRBD2 identical over 7 bases. Germline CDR1 is SGDLS and CDR2 is YYNGEE. This CDR3 region has 14 residues. J lost 3 bases, V lost 1 base, and 3 bases had no gene match.

The gene calls are TRBV9 and TRBJ2-1; 8 bases are shared with TRBD2. The germline gives CDR1 SGDLS, CDR2 YYNGEE. The CDR3 runs to 16 residues. V lost 2 bases, J lost 10 bases, and 14 bases stayed unmatched. As DNA, the CDR3 is TGTGCCAGCAGCGTTGGGACGGGGGGGCCGTTCACCGAGCAGTTCTTC. Its translation: CASSVGTGGPFTEQFF.

The rearrangement uses TRBV18 and TRBJ2-5; D remains unclear. CDR3 length: 11 residues. V lost 3 bases to trimming and J lost 4 bases, with 3 bases between them. Germline CDR1 is KGHSH and CDR2 is LQKENI. DNA for the CDR3: TGTGCCAGCTCACCGGCAGAGACCCAGTACTTC. As protein: CASSPAETQYF.

The chain combines TRBV5-4 with TRBJ2-1; D possibly corresponds to TRBD2 (5 bases). Deletions cut 3 bases from V and 5 bases from J, with 18 bases between. The length of the CDR3 is 16 residues. In germline, CDR1 is SGHNT, CDR2 YYREEE (reference sequence). As DNA, the CDR3 is TGTGCCAGCAGCTCGGCCGGGGTGAATTATAACAATGAGCAGTTCTTC. It codes for CASSSAGVNYNNEQFF.

V is TRBV27 and J is TRBJ2-3; D is uncertain. Germline values: CDR1 MNHEY, CDR2 SMNVEV (reference sequence). There are 14 residues in the CDR3. The V and J ends lost 8 bases and 4 bases respectively, with 16 bases between them. CDR3 loop: CASRSLLAADTQYF. CDR3 bases: TGTGCCAGCCGATCATTACTCGCGGCAGATACGCAGTATTTT.

The rearrangement links TRBV28 to TRBJ2-3; D ambiguous. The CDR3 has 16 residues. Germline-derived CDR1 and CDR2 are MDHEN and SYDVKM. Trimming cost V 2 bases and J 5 bases, with 17 bases left between them. The CDR3 nucleotides are TGTGCCAGCAGTTTAGCCATCCCAGTCTTACGAGATACGCAGTATTTT. It is translated as CASSLAIPVLRDTQYF.

This chain connects TRBV7-3 to TRBJ1-6; D is unclear. The V gene's germline CDR1 is SGHTA and CDR2 FQGTGA. The CDR3 is 13 amino acids. V was shortened by 2 bases and J by 7 bases, with 6 bases between the two germline ends. Written as DNA, the CDR3 is TGTGCCAGCAGCTTAGGCCCGAATTCACCCCTCCACTTT. This translates into CASSLGPNSPLHF.